The clone carrying this T cell receptor beta chain was found a few times. The target antigen is unknown. CDR1 SNHLY and CDR2 FYNNEI come from the germline V gene. This CDR3 contains 13 residues. V was clipped by 5 bases and J by 8 bases, with 12 bases between them. The study ran its PCR with 60 Vbeta and 13 Jbeta primers. Authors' processing steps: The count from a later analysis was 79 million or so unique TCR beta chains, 9 million to 12 million of them shared. Sequencing was performed with immunoSEQ multiplex PCR; in TCRdb, only in-frame clones are kept and a portion is missing. V and J calls plus clone size are reproduced from that table; the DNA served to infer D and trimming. Seen here are 110,000 or so clones, around 63% observed once, and the top ten hold 3.2%. This entry belongs to a study of cytomegalovirus exposure and HLA in healthy donors. General study points: Cytomegalovirus status was reportedly diagnosed by the classifier with high sensitivity and specificity. Some V segments (TRBV6-2 and TRBV6-3 among them) were excluded as indistinguishable. Most TCR sequences were seen very rarely across donors, but some public TCRs occurred in many.

This clonotype was obtained from a man aged 25-40 years in good health and CMV-seronegative. Specimen: PBMCs. V is TRBV2 and J is TRBJ1-4; the D gene is possibly TRBD1 (6 bases). CDR3: CASSSRGSEKLFF. The DNA of the CDR3 is TGTGCCAGCAGTTCCAGGGGAAGCGAAAAACTGTTTTTT.